The rows below give T cell receptor beta chains drawn from one sample of a study of shared clonotypes between healthy human individuals. Libraries were prepared by immunoSEQ multiplex PCR; TCRdb keeps only in-frame clonotypes and omits some of them. The sample contains around 2.1 million clones, roughly 95% of which appear only once. Sequenced input: naive CD4+ T cells sorted from blood. Every receptor here comes from a man between 18 and 29 years old in good health. The CDR3 runs from the conserved cysteine through the conserved F or W. Each record gives: V gene, D gene, J gene, clone size, CDR3 protein, CDR3 DNA. The D gene is left open where the match is weak. Size is omitted from some rows. Given values are once, few, many or a class for expanded clones.

TRBV7-6	NA	TRBJ2-5	once	CASSLVASWGDETQYF	TGTGCCAGCAGCTTAGTGGCTTCCTGGGGCGATGAGACCCAGTACTTC
TRBV5-8	TRBD2	TRBJ2-7	NA	CASSPGAGQGKDYEQYF	TGTGCCAGCAGCCCGGGAGCGGGGCAGGGAAAAGACTACGAGCAGTACTTC
TRBV29-1	TRBD2	TRBJ2-5	NA	CSVDRLAGETQYF	TGCAGCGTTGATCGACTAGCAGGAGAGACCCAGTACTTC
TRBV5-4	TRBD2	TRBJ2-1	once	CASSTASGDYNEQFF	TGTGCCAGCAGCACAGCTAGCGGGGATTACAATGAGCAGTTCTTC
TRBV7-8	NA	TRBJ1-6	few	CASKVQGNSPLHF	TGTGCCAGCAAGGTTCAGGGGAATTCACCCCTCCACTTT
TRBV7-2	NA	TRBJ2-5	NA	CASSPGLQETQYF	TGTGCCAGCAGCCCTGGACTACAAGAGACCCAGTACTTC
TRBV29-1	TRBD1	TRBJ1-2	few	CSVRQGVNYGYTF	TGCAGCGTGCGGCAGGGGGTTAACTATGGCTACACCTTC
TRBV2	TRBD1	TRBJ1-5	NA	CASRTTGVLPQHF	TGTGCCAGCAGAACAACAGGGGTTCTTCCCCAGCATTTT
TRBV28	NA	TRBJ2-1	NA	CASSLRGSYNEQFF	TGTGCCAGCAGTCTAAGGGGCTCCTACAATGAGCAGTTCTTC
TRBV28	NA	TRBJ2-2	NA	CASSPPRGTGELFF	TGTGCCAGCAGTCCCCCCCGGGGCACCGGGGAGCTGTTTTTT